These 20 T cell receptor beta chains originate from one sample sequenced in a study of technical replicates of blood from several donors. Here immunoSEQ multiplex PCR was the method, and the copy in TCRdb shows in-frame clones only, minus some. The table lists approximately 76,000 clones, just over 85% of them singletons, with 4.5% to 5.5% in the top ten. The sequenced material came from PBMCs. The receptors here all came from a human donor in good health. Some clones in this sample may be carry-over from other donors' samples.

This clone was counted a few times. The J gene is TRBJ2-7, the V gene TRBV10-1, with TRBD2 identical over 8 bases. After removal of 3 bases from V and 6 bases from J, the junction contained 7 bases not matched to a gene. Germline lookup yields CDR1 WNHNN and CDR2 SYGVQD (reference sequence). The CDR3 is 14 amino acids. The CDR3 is CASSELSGGIEQYF. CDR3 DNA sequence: TGCGCCAGCAGTGAACTGTCGGGGGGGATCGAGCAGTACTTC.

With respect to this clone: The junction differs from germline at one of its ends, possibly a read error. The DNA of the CDR3 is TGTGTCAGCAGCCAACGGGACAGGGTTAACACTGAAGCTTTCTTT. It specifies CVSSQRDRVNTEAFF. The chain uses TRBV5-6 and TRBJ1-1; 9 bases match TRBD1. CDR3 size: 15 residues. The germline CDR1 and CDR2 sequences are SGHDT and YYEEEE.

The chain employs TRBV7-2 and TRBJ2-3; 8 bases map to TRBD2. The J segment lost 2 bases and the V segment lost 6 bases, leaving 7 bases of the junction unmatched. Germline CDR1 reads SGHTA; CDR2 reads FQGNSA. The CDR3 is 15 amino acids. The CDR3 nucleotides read TGTGCCAGCAGTTCGCGGACTAGCAACACAGATACGCAGTATTTT. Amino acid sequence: CASSSRTSNTDTQYF.

This CDR3 is CAGGTSGRGTDTQYF. As DNA, the CDR3 is TGTGCCGGAGGGACTAGCGGGAGGGGAACAGATACGCAGTATTTT. The chain has TRBV2 and TRBJ2-3; 16 bases fit TRBD2. The CDR3 is 15 amino acids. V shed 11 bases and J 3 bases; nucleotides not matched to a gene: 5. Germline V gene lookup returns CDR1 SNHLY and CDR2 FYNNEI.

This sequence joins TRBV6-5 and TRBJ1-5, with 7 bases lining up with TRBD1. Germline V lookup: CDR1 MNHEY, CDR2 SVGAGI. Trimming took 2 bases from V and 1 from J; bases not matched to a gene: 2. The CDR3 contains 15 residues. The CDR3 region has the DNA TGTGCCAGCAGTTACAGGGGGCAGAGCAATCAGCCCCAGCATTTT. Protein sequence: CASSYRGQSNQPQHF.

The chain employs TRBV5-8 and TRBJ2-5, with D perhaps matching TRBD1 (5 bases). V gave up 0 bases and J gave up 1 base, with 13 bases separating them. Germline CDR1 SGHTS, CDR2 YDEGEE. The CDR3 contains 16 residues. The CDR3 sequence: CASSLGKGVPQETQYF. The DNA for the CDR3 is TGTGCCAGCAGCTTGGGAAAAGGGGTTCCCCAAGAGACCCAGTACTTC.

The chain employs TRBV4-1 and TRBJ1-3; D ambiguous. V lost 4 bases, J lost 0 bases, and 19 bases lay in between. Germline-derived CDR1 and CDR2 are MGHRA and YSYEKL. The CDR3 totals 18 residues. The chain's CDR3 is CASSPREFRVLSGNTIYF. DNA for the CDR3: TGCGCCAGCAGCCCGAGGGAGTTTCGGGTGCTCTCTGGAAACACCATATATTTT.

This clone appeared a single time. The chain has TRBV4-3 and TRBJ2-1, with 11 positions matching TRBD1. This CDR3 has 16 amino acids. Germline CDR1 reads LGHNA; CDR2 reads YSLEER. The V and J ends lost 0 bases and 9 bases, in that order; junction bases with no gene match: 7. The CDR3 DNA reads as TGCGCCAGCAGCCAAGATAGGGGACAGGGGGGAGGTGAGCAGTTCTTC. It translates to CASSQDRGQGGGEQFF.

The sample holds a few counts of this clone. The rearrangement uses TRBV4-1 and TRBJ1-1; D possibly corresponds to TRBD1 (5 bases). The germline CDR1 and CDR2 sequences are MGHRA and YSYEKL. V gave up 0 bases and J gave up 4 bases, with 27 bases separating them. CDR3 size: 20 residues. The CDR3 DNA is TGCGCCAGCAGCCAAGATCTGGGGCGAAAGGGAGGCACGTTTGGCACTGAAGCTTTCTTT. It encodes CASSQDLGRKGGTFGTEAFF.

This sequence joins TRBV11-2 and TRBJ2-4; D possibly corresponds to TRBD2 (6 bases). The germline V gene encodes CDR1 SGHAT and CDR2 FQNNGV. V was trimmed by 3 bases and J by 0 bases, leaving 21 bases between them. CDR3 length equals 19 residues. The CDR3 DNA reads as TGTGCCAGCAGCTTTTCTGGTATCGGGCGGGACCTAGCCAAAAACATTCAGTACTTC. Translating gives CASSFSGIGRDLAKNIQYF. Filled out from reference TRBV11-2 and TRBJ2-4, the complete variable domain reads EAGVAQSPRYKIIEKRQSVAFWCNPISGHATLYWYQQILGQGPKLLIQFQNNGVVDDSQLPKDRFSAERLKGVDSTLKIQPAKLEDSAVYLCASSFSGIGRDLAKNIQYFGAGTRLSVL.

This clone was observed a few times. CDR3 nucleotide sequence: TGTGCCAGCACCATCGGGGGAGTCGGGCAGCCCCAGCATTTT. This gives the protein CASTIGGVGQPQHF. The chain links TRBV7-9 to TRBJ1-5; maybe TRBD1 (5 bases). Deletions cut 7 bases from V and 7 bases from J, with 17 bases between. The CDR3 extends over 14 amino acids. Germline V gene sequence: CDR1 SEHNR, CDR2 FQNEAQ (reference sequence).

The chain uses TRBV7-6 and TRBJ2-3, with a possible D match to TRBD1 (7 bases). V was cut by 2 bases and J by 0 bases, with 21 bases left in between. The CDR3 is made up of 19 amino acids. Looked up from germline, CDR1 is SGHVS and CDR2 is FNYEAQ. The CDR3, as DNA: TGTGCCAGCAGCTTATATCGAGGCGGGACAGCTTCTAGCACAGATACGCAGTATTTT. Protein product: CASSLYRGGTASSTDTQYF.

The CDR3 region has the DNA TGTGCCAGCAGCTTCGGGACAGGGGCGACAAACACCGGGGAGCTGTTTTTT. As protein: CASSFGTGATNTGELFF. The chain has TRBV4-2 and TRBJ2-2; 10 bases align to TRBD1. V lost 5 bases and J lost 2; bases outside the gene matches: 8. The germline V gene has CDR1 LGHNA and CDR2 YNFKEQ. This CDR3 has 17 residues.

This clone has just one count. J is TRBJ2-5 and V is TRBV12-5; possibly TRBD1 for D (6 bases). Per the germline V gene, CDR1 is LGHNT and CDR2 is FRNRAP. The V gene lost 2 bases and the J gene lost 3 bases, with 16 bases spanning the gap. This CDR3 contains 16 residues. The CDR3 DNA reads TGTGCTAGTGGTTTGCGTGGGACACAGAGCAAAGAGACCCAGTACTTC. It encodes CASGLRGTQSKETQYF.

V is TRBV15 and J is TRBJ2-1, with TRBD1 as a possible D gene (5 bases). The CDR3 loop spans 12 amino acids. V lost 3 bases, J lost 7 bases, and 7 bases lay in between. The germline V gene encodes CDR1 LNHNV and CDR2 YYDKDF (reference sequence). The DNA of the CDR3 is TGTGCCACCAGCAGTCACAGGAATGAGCAGTTCTTC. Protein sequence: CATSSHRNEQFF.

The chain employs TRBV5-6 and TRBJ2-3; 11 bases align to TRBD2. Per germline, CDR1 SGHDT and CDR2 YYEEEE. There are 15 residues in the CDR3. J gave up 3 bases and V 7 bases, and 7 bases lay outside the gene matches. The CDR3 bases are TGTGCCAGCGTACTAGCGGGAGCCTCTACAGATACGCAGTATTTT. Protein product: CASVLAGASTDTQYF.

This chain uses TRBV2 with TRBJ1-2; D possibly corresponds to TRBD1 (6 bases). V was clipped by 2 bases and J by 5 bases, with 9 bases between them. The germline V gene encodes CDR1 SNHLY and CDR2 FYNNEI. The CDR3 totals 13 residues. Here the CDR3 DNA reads TGTGCCAGCAGTGAACGTCAGGGGTATGGCTACACCTTC. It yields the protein CASSERQGYGYTF.

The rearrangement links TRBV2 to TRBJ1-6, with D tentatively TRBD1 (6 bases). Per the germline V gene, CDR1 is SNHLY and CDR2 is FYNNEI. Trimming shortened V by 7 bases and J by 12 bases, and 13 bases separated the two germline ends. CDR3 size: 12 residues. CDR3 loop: CASTIGGLPLHF. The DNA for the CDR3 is TGTGCCAGCACTATAGGGGGTTTACCCCTCCACTTT. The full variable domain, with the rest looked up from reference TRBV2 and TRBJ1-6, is EPEVTQTPSHQVTQMGQEVILRCVPISNHLYFYWYRQILGQKVEFLVSFYNNEISEKSEIFDDQFSVERPDGSNFTLKIRSTKLEDSAMYFCASTIGGLPLHFGNGTRLTVT.

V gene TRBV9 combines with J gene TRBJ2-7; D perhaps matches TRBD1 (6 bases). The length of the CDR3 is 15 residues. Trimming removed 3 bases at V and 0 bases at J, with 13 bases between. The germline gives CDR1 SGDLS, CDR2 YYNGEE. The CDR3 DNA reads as TGTGCCAGCAGCGCCTCTGACAGGCTCTCCTACGAGCAGTACTTC. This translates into CASSASDRLSYEQYF.

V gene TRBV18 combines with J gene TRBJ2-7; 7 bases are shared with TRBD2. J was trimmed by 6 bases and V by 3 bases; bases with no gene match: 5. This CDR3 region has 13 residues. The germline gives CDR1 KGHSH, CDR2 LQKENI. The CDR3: CASSPGTTFEQYF. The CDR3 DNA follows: TGTGCCAGCTCACCCGGGACTACTTTCGAGCAGTACTTC.